This TCR beta chain came from a study of Tregs in tolerant kidney transplant recipients. To note about this clone: Other nucleotide sequences from this sample produce the same CDR3.

Assay used: immunoSEQ multiplex PCR; TCRdb lists only in-frame clones, some missing. The sample shows roughly 250,000 clones, approximately 84% of them seen only once. Germline V gene sequence: CDR1 WSHSY, CDR2 SAAADI. The CDR3 is 15 residues long. V lost 6 bases, J lost 6 bases, and 9 bases stayed unmatched. V gene TRBV10-2 combines with J gene TRBJ2-7, with TRBD1 identical over 12 bases. The TCR comes from a human donor in good health. Sequencing was done on a sample of CD4+ T cells from blood. This CDR3 is CASSRNRDRGREQYF. CDR3 nucleotides: TGCGCCAGCAGCCGCAACCGGGACAGGGGGCGCGAGCAGTACTTC.